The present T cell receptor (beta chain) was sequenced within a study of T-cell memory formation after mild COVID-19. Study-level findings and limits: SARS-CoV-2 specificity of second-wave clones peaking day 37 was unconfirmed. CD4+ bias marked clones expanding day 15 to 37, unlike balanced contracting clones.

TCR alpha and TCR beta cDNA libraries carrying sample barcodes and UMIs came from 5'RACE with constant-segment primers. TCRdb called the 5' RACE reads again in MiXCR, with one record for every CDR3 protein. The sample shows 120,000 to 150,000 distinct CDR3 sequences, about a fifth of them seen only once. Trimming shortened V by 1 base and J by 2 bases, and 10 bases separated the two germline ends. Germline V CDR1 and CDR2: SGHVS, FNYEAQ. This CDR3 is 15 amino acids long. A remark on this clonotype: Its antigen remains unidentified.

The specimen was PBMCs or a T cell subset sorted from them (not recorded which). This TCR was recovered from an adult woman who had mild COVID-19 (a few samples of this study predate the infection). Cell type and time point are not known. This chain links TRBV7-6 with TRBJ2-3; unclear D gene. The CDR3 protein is CASSLGGTATDTQYF. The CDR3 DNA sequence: TGTGCCAGCAGCTTAGGAGGTACGGCCACAGATACGCAGTATTTT.